This entry lists 29 T cell receptor beta chains sequenced from one sample in a study of T cells after yellow fever vaccination. TCRdb redid the calling of the 5' RACE reads with MiXCR, one entry per CDR3 protein. This sample carries 350,000 to 450,000 distinct CDR3 sequences, more than 5.5% of them seen once, and the ten largest clones take about 15%. Sequencing was performed on PBMCs, taken 5 days after the yellow fever booster vaccination. The receptor source for this set is a young man who received the YFV17D yellow fever vaccine.

The chain is built from TRBV6-5 and TRBJ1-1; D is perhaps TRBD1 (5 bases). This CDR3 region has 17 residues. Germline values: CDR1 MNHEY, CDR2 SVGAGI. V gave up 0 bases and J gave up 2 bases, with 16 bases separating them. DNA for the CDR3: TGTGCCAGCAGTTACTCGGGCGTAGGTCAGGGCAACACTGAAGCTTTCTTT. Its translation: CASSYSGVGQGNTEAFF.

The table lists this clonotype with a few counts. The chain's CDR3 is CASSIRYTYEQYF. DNA of the CDR3: TGTGCCAGTAGTATAAGGTACACCTACGAGCAGTACTTC. The rearrangement joins TRBV19 to TRBJ2-7; the D is unclear. The CDR3 has 13 residues. Trimming took off 2 bases at V and 2 bases at J, with 7 bases between the two ends. CDR1 is LNHDA, CDR2 SQIVND, per germline (reference sequence).

The gene calls are TRBV12-3 or TRBV12-4 and TRBJ2-7, with D perhaps TRBD2 (6 bases). Trimming took off 2 bases at V and 1 base at J, with 18 bases between the two ends. This CDR3 spans 17 amino acids. The CDR3 DNA is TGTGCCAGCAGTTTAAGGGGAGGTTCGGACATATCCTACGAGCAGTACTTC. Its protein product is CASSLRGGSDISYEQYF.

This clonotype has a count of ten or more. J is TRBJ2-7 and V is TRBV5-1; D remains unclear. The CDR3 sequence is 12 residues long. Germline V lookup: CDR1 SGHRS, CDR2 YFSETQ. Deletions cut 1 base from V and 3 bases from J, with 5 bases between. The CDR3 loop is CASSLMGYEQYF. The CDR3 DNA follows: TGCGCCAGCAGCTTGATGGGCTACGAGCAGTACTTC.

This clonotype was observed many times. The V call is TRBV20-1, the J call TRBJ1-6; D is possibly TRBD1 (6 bases). Looked up from germline, CDR1 is DFQATT and CDR2 is SNEGSKA (reference sequence). This CDR3 region has 14 residues. Trimming removed 2 bases at V and 7 bases at J, with 12 bases between. CDR3 residues: CSARSPGVNSPLHF. In nucleotides, the CDR3 is TGCAGTGCTAGATCGCCAGGGGTAAATTCACCCCTCCACTTT.

This clonotype was detected many times. V gene TRBV24-1 combines with J gene TRBJ2-1; D possibly matches TRBD1 or TRBD2 (6 bases each). The germline CDR1 and CDR2 sequences are KGHDR and SFDVKD. V lost 5 bases and J 6 bases, leaving 28 bases between the germline ends. This CDR3 contains 19 residues. CDR3 coding DNA: TGTGCCACCAGTGGCCAAGGTAGGCGGGACAACCGGAACCTCAATGAGCAGTTCTTC. It is translated as CATSGQGRRDNRNLNEQFF.

This clonotype was seen a handful of times. This chain links TRBV7-2 with TRBJ2-1, with D maybe TRBD1 (7 bases). The V end lost 8 bases, the J end lost 1 base, and 9 bases lay between the germline ends. Germline CDR1 and CDR2: SGHTA and FQGNSA. The CDR3 is 13 amino acids. The CDR3, as DNA: TGTGCCAGCGCGGGACAGTCCTACAATGAGCAGTTCTTC. It translates to CASAGQSYNEQFF.

Only a few counts were recorded for this clonotype. V gene TRBV5-4 combines with J gene TRBJ2-2, with TRBD2 identical over 8 bases. The CDR3 has 15 residues. V dropped 4 bases and J dropped 0; count of bases not matched to a gene: 2. Per germline, CDR1 SGHNT and CDR2 YYREEE (reference sequence). In DNA form, the CDR3 reads TGTGCCAGCAGCGTAGCGGGAACGAACACCGGGGAGCTGTTTTTT. It codes for CASSVAGTNTGELFF.

The table lists this clonotype with many counts. The CDR3 sequence: CARSLTSGRGNNEQFF. The CDR3 coding sequence is TGTGCCAGAAGCCTCACTAGCGGGAGGGGAAACAATGAGCAGTTCTTC. The V call is TRBV5-3, the J call TRBJ2-1; 13 bases line up with TRBD2. TRBV5-3 is filed as an ORF, its function uncertain. This CDR3 region has 16 residues. J was trimmed by 5 bases and V by 4 bases; bases with no gene match: 6.

The table lists this clonotype with many counts. This rearrangement joins TRBV7-2 to TRBJ2-1; D is uncertain. Trimming cost V 6 bases and J 0 bases, with 6 bases left between them. The length of the CDR3 is 13 residues. Germline V gives CDR1 SGHTA, CDR2 FQGNSA. CDR3 in DNA: TGTGCCAGCAGGGCGAGCTCCTACAATGAGCAGTTCTTC. Amino acid sequence: CASRASSYNEQFF.

This clonotype was found a few times. The chain links TRBV6-1 to TRBJ1-1; tentative D call: TRBD1 (6 bases). The CDR3 is 16 residues long. Trimming stripped 6 bases from V and 10 bases from J, with 27 bases between. Germline V gives CDR1 MNHNS, CDR2 SASEGT. Here the CDR3 DNA reads TGTGCCAGCAGGGCCGTTATCGGGGGGGCTGTCCCCCGAGCTTTCTTT. This sequence encodes CASRAVIGGAVPRAFF.

CDR3 residues: CASRTASTGELFF. The CDR3 DNA reads TGTGCCAGCAGAACGGCGAGCACCGGGGAGCTGTTTTTT. The genes are TRBV25-1 and TRBJ2-2; D gene ambiguous. The CDR3 extends over 13 amino acids. Between the trimmed V and J ends, which lost 6 bases and 4 bases, there was a span of 9 bases. Germline-derived CDR1 and CDR2 are MGHDK and SYGVNS.

This clonotype was counted a few times. V is TRBV19 and J is TRBJ2-1; 10 bases line up with TRBD1. Germline CDR1 and CDR2: LNHDA and SQIVND (reference sequence). The CDR3 contains 13 residues. V gave up 4 bases and J gave up 8 bases; unmatched junction bases: 2. DNA for the CDR3: TGTGCCAGTAGTACGGGGACAGGGGATGAGCAGTTCTTC. Its protein is CASSTGTGDEQFF.

This chain uses TRBV3-1 with TRBJ2-1, with 10 bases fitting TRBD2. Germline lookup yields CDR1 LGHDT and CDR2 YNNKEL (reference sequence). CDR3 size: 18 residues. The V and J ends lost 0 bases and 7 bases, in that order; junction bases with no gene match: 12. CDR3 DNA: TGTGCCAGCAGCCAAGATAGGCCTAGCGGGGGCTATTGGAATGAGCAGTTCTTC. It yields the protein CASSQDRPSGGYWNEQFF.

The J gene is TRBJ1-2, the V gene TRBV20-1; D may be TRBD1 (6 bases). CDR3 length equals 13 residues. In germline, CDR1 is DFQATT, CDR2 SNEGSKA (reference sequence). Trimming pared 2 bases from V and 8 bases from J, leaving 15 bases between. CDR3 nucleotide sequence: TGCAGTGCTAGATCCGACAGGTCTGGAGGCTACACCTTC. Amino acids: CSARSDRSGGYTF.

This sequence joins TRBV5-1 and TRBJ2-1; TRBD2 matches 9 bases. Trimming took 4 bases from V and 4 from J; bases not matched to a gene: 6. The CDR3 runs to 15 residues. Germline values: CDR1 SGHRS, CDR2 YFSETQ. CDR3 loop: CASSQRLAVYNEQFF. The CDR3 bases are TGCGCCAGCAGCCAACGACTAGCGGTATACAATGAGCAGTTCTTC.

Ten or more counts support this clonotype. V gene TRBV20-1 combines with J gene TRBJ2-7; 10 nucleotides agree with TRBD2. CDR1 is DFQATT, CDR2 SNEGSKA, per germline (reference sequence). J was trimmed by 5 bases and V by 1 base; bases with no gene match: 2. The CDR3 is made up of 13 amino acids. The CDR3 region has the DNA TGCAGTGCTAGAGTAGCGGGAGGCCACGAGCAGTACTTC. This sequence encodes CSARVAGGHEQYF.

This clonotype was seen repeatedly, ten times or more. The V gene is TRBV20-1, the J gene TRBJ2-7; D tentatively fits TRBD1 or TRBD2 (5 bases each). In germline, CDR1 is DFQATT, CDR2 SNEGSKA (reference sequence). The ends were cut back, 4 bases at V and 0 bases at J, with 16 bases in the middle. The CDR3 totals 15 residues. In nucleotides, the CDR3 is TGCAGTGCTAATCACCCGGGGCGCAACTCCTACGAGCAGTACTTC. Translation gives CSANHPGRNSYEQYF.

This clonotype was seen many times. The genes are TRBV7-2 and TRBJ2-7; D perhaps matches TRBD2 (6 bases). The CDR3 is 11 residues long. The germline CDR1 and CDR2 sequences are SGHTA and FQGNSA. V lost 5 bases, J lost 6 bases, and 8 bases lay in between. CDR3 protein: CASSTGLEQYF. The CDR3 coding sequence is TGTGCCAGCAGCACGGGACTCGAGCAGTACTTC. The whole variable domain, remainder taken from reference TRBV7-2 and TRBJ2-7, is GAGVSQSPSNKVTEKGKDVELRCDPISGHTALYWYRQSLGQGLEFLIYFQGNSAPDKSGLPSDRFSAERTGGSVSTLTIQRTQQEDSAVYLCASSTGLEQYFGPGTRLTVT.

This clonotype was recorded a few times. V is TRBV5-4 and J is TRBJ2-1, with TRBD2 matching over 9 bases. Trimming took 0 bases from V and 7 from J; bases not matched to a gene: 5. CDR3 length equals 15 residues. The germline V gene encodes CDR1 SGHNT and CDR2 YYREEE (reference sequence). The CDR3 DNA follows: TGTGCCAGCAGCTTGGATAGCGGGAGTTCAAATGAGCAGTTCTTC. It is translated as CASSLDSGSSNEQFF. Complete variable domain (other parts from reference TRBV5-4 and TRBJ2-1): ETGVTQSPTHLIKTRGQQVTLRCSSQSGHNTVSWYQQALGQGPQFIFQYYREEENGRGNFPPRFSGLQFPNYSSELNVNALELDDSALYLCASSLDSGSSNEQFFGPGTRLTVL.

The chain recombines TRBV20-1 with TRBJ2-1, with 7 bases fitting TRBD2. The CDR3 has 14 amino acids. Germline V lookup: CDR1 DFQATT, CDR2 SNEGSKA (reference sequence). Trimming at V came to 6 bases and at J to 9 bases, leaving 14 bases not matched to a gene. CDR3 residues: CSARSWEGLGEQFF. For the CDR3, the DNA is TGCAGTGCCCGATCCTGGGAGGGACTCGGTGAGCAGTTCTTC.

This clonotype showed up many times. The chain combines TRBV7-8 with TRBJ1-5, with 7 bases fitting TRBD1. J gave up 7 bases and V 2 bases, and 8 bases lay outside the gene matches. Germline lookup yields CDR1 SGHVS and CDR2 FQNEAQ. The CDR3 covers 15 residues. The CDR3 sequence is CASSLLGGASQPQHF. The CDR3 region has the DNA TGTGCCAGCAGCTTACTAGGGGGCGCGTCCCAGCCCCAGCATTTT.

This chain links TRBV20-1 with TRBJ2-7; 10 positions match TRBD2. From germline, CDR1 is DFQATT and CDR2 SNEGSKA (reference sequence). V trimming: 6 bases; J trimming: 4 bases; junction bases outside the gene matches: 9. The CDR3 covers 14 residues. This CDR3 is CSAVAGTSAYEQYF. In DNA form, the CDR3 reads TGCAGTGCCGTAGCCGGGACTAGCGCTTACGAGCAGTACTTC.

This chain joins TRBV7-9 and TRBJ2-7; the D gene is possibly TRBD2 (6 bases). This CDR3 comprises 12 residues. Trimming left V 6 bases short and J 5 bases short, with 11 bases between. Germline CDR1 is SEHNR and CDR2 is FQNEAQ (reference sequence). The CDR3 spells CASRGGLDEQYF. CDR3 coding DNA: TGTGCCAGCAGGGGGGGACTTGACGAGCAGTACTTC. Complete variable domain (other parts from reference TRBV7-9 and TRBJ2-7): DTGVSQNPRHKITKRGQNVTFRCDPISEHNRLYWYRQTLGQGPEFLTYFQNEAQLEKSRLLSDRFSAERPKGSFSTLEIQRTEQGDSAMYLCASRGGLDEQYFGPGTRLTVT.

Many counts were recorded for this clonotype. The chain links TRBV7-2 to TRBJ1-5; D ambiguous. The CDR3 runs 13 residues. The V gene's germline CDR1 is SGHTA and CDR2 FQGNSA. V was cut by 1 base and J by 5 bases, with 6 bases left in between. DNA of the CDR3: TGTGCCAGCAGCTTAGATGTCGATCAGCCCCAGCATTTT. This encodes CASSLDVDQPQHF.

This clonotype was recorded many times. This sequence joins TRBV5-1 and TRBJ2-1; TRBD2 aligns across 8 bases. CDR1 and CDR2 from the germline V gene are SGHRS and YFSETQ. The J segment lost 0 bases and the V segment lost 1 base, leaving 3 bases of the junction unmatched. CDR3 length: 16 amino acids. For the CDR3, the DNA is TGCGCCAGCAGCTTGACTAGCGGAAACTCCTACAATGAGCAGTTCTTC. Translated, it gives CASSLTSGNSYNEQFF.

This clonotype occurred many times. The rearrangement joins TRBV12-3 or TRBV12-4 to TRBJ2-7, with 9 positions matching TRBD1. The CDR3 covers 14 residues. V shed 6 bases, J shed 5 bases, and the junction held 8 bases outside the gene matches. The chain's CDR3 is CASREDRGLHEQYF. The CDR3 DNA sequence: TGTGCCAGCAGAGAGGACAGGGGTTTACACGAGCAGTACTTC.

This clonotype appeared a few times. CDR3 loop: CATSGPHYNEQFF. CDR3 nucleotide sequence: TGTGCCACCAGTGGACCTCATTACAATGAGCAGTTCTTC. The rearrangement uses TRBV24-1 and TRBJ2-1; D unresolved. The germline V gene encodes CDR1 KGHDR and CDR2 SFDVKD. CDR3 length equals 13 residues. V gave up 5 bases and J gave up 4 bases, with 8 bases separating them.

In its sample, this clonotype was seen a few times. The gene calls are TRBV20-1 and TRBJ2-2; 11 nucleotides match TRBD2. The J segment lost 6 bases and the V segment lost 6 bases, leaving 12 bases of the junction unmatched. This CDR3 has 16 amino acids. CDR1 and CDR2 from the germline V gene are DFQATT and SNEGSKA (reference sequence). CDR3 nucleotide sequence: TGCAGTGCGGCTGGACTAGCGGGCCACGAGGCCGGGGAGCTGTTTTTT. This codes for CSAAGLAGHEAGELFF.